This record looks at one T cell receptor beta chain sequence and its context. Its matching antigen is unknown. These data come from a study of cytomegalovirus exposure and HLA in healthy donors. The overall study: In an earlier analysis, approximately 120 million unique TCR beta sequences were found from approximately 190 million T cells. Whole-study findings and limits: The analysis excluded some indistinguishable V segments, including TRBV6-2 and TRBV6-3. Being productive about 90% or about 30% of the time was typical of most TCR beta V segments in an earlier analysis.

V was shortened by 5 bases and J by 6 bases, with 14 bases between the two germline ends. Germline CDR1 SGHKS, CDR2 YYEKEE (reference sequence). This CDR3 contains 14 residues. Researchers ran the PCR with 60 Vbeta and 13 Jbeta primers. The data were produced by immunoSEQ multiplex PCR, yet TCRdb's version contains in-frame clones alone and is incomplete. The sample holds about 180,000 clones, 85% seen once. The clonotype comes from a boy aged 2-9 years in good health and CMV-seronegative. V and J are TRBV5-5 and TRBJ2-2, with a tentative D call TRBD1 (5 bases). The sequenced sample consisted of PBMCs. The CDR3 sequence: CASRGQGGAGELFF. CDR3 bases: TGTGCCAGCAGGGGTCAGGGTGGCGCCGGGGAGCTGTTTTTT.